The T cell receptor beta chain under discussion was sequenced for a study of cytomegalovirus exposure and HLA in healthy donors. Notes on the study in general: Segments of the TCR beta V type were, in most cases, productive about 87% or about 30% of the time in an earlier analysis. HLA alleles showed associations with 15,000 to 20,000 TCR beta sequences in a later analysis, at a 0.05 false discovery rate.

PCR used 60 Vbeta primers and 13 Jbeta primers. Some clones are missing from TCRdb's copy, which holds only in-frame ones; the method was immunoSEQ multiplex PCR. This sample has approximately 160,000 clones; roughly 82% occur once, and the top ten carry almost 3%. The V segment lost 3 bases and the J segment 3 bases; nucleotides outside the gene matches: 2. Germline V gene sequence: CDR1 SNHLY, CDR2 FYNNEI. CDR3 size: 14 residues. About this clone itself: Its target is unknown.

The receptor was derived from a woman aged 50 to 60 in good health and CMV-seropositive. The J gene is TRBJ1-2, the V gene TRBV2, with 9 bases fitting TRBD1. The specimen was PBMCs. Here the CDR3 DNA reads TGTGCCAGCAGTGAGGACAGGGGAGACTATGGCTACACCTTC. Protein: CASSEDRGDYGYTF.